Presented here are 26 T cell receptor beta chains from one specimen sequenced in a study of shared clonotypes between healthy human individuals. Assay: immunoSEQ multiplex PCR; the TCRdb copy retains only in-frame clones and omits some. Of about 2.4 million clones in the sample, roughly 93% were seen once. Sequenced sample: naive CD4+ T cells from PBMCs. Specified subset: CD45RA+ positively selected. The receptors derive from a man younger than 35 in good health. Some clones in this sample may be carry-over from other donors' samples.

The rearrangement links TRBV5-8 to TRBJ1-5; 7 nucleotides line up with TRBD1. This CDR3 spans 13 amino acids. V lost 9 bases to trimming and J lost 3 bases; unmatched junction nucleotides: 6. Germline lookup yields CDR1 SGHTS and CDR2 YDEGEE. CDR3: CATNRGINQPQHF. The CDR3 DNA is TGTGCCACTAACAGGGGTATCAATCAGCCCCAGCATTTT.

V gene TRBV19 combines with J gene TRBJ2-7; tentative D call: TRBD1 (5 bases). V was pared by 5 bases and J by 3 bases, with 11 bases between. This CDR3 spans 13 amino acids. Germline assignment: CDR1 LNHDA and CDR2 SQIVND (reference sequence). CDR3 DNA: TGTGCCAGTAGTCTCACAGGAGTCTACGAGCAGTACTTC. Residues: CASSLTGVYEQYF.

V usage is TRBV5-1 and J usage is TRBJ2-3; D is unresolved. Deletions cut 4 bases from V and 0 bases from J, with 12 bases between. CDR1 is SGHRS, CDR2 YFSETQ, per germline. The length of the CDR3 is 15 residues. CDR3 DNA: TGCGCCAGCAGCCCCATCAAGCCTAGCACAGATACGCAGTATTTT. Its translation is CASSPIKPSTDTQYF. Combining the CDR3 with reference TRBV5-1 and TRBJ2-3 gives the whole variable domain KAGVTQTPRYLIKTRGQQVTLSCSPISGHRSVSWYQQTPGQGLQFLFEYFSETQRNKGNFPGRFSGRQFSNSRSEMNVSTLELGDSALYLCASSPIKPSTDTQYFGPGTRLTVL.

The rearrangement links TRBV5-4 to TRBJ2-3; D may match TRBD1 or TRBD2 (5 bases each). The CDR3 is made up of 15 amino acids. Germline CDR1 SGHNT, CDR2 YYREEE (reference sequence). The V end was cut by 6 bases, the J end by 1 base, with 15 bases between. The CDR3 nucleotides are TGTGCCAGCACCTTTCGTAGGGGAGGCACAGATACGCAGTATTTT. Amino acid sequence: CASTFRRGGTDTQYF.

The genes are TRBV18 and TRBJ2-7; D is possibly TRBD1 (5 bases). CDR1 and CDR2 from the germline V gene are KGHSH and LQKENI. V lost 3 bases and J 3 bases, leaving 9 bases between the germline ends. This CDR3 is built from 13 residues. The CDR3 DNA sequence: TGTGCCAGCTCACCCCGCAGGGACTACGAGCAGTACTTC. Translated, it gives CASSPRRDYEQYF.

A note on this clone: Within the sample, other DNA sequences also encode this same CDR3. J is TRBJ1-2 and V is TRBV7-9, with D perhaps TRBD1 (5 bases). V was clipped by 2 bases and J by 2 bases, with 9 bases between them. The germline V gene has CDR1 SEHNR and CDR2 FQNEAQ (reference sequence). This CDR3 spans 14 amino acids. DNA of the CDR3: TGTGCCAGCAGCTTAAAGGGGCCAAACTATGGCTACACCTTC. The encoded protein is CASSLKGPNYGYTF.

The rearrangement joins TRBV14 to TRBJ2-7, with D possibly being TRBD2 (5 bases). CDR1 and CDR2 (germline): SGHDN, FVKESK. V lost 1 base and J 10 bases, leaving 14 bases between the germline ends. This CDR3 is built from 13 residues. The CDR3 is CASSQVRGSRQYF. The CDR3 DNA follows: TGTGCCAGCAGCCAAGTAAGAGGGTCACGACAGTACTTC.

This chain connects TRBV7-2 to TRBJ1-1; the D is unclear. CDR1 SGHTA and CDR2 FQGNSA come from the germline V gene. The V end lost 2 bases, the J end lost 4 bases, and 11 bases lay between the germline ends. The CDR3 has 14 amino acids. This CDR3 reads CASSLSSVGTEAFF. The CDR3 DNA reads TGTGCCAGCAGCTTAAGTAGTGTGGGCACTGAAGCTTTCTTT. Full variable domain (outside the CDR3, taken from reference TRBV7-2 and TRBJ1-1): GAGVSQSPSNKVTEKGKDVELRCDPISGHTALYWYRQSLGQGLEFLIYFQGNSAPDKSGLPSDRFSAERTGGSVSTLTIQRTQQEDSAVYLCASSLSSVGTEAFFGQGTRLTVV.

The rearrangement uses TRBV4-1 and TRBJ2-1; 11 bases align to TRBD2. This CDR3 contains 19 residues. Per germline, CDR1 MGHRA and CDR2 YSYEKL. V shed 3 bases, J shed 3 bases, and the junction held 13 bases outside the gene matches. CDR3 DNA sequence: TGCGCCAGCAGCCAGTCTAGCGGGAGGTGGTCGAGTGGCTACAATGAGCAGTTCTTC. Protein: CASSQSSGRWSSGYNEQFF.

The V call is TRBV6-6, the J call TRBJ2-7; either TRBD1 or TRBD2 may fit D (5 bases each). CDR1 and CDR2 from the germline V gene are MNHNY and SVGAGI (reference sequence). V lost 6 bases and J lost 0, with 15 bases in between. The CDR3 sequence is 15 residues long. CDR3 sequence: CASSHGAGDSYEQYF. The CDR3 DNA is TGTGCCAGCAGCCACGGGGCAGGTGACTCCTACGAGCAGTACTTC.

The chain has TRBV28 and TRBJ2-7; the D is unclear. Germline V gene data show CDR1 as MDHEN and CDR2 as SYDVKM. The V and J ends lost 2 bases and 9 bases respectively, with 8 bases between them. The CDR3 contains 11 residues. CDR3 in amino acids: CASSLLLGQYF. For the CDR3, the DNA is TGTGCCAGCAGTTTACTCCTAGGGCAGTACTTC.

This clone occurred once. The V and J genes are TRBV4-3 and TRBJ1-2; tentative D call: TRBD1 (5 bases). This CDR3 has 15 amino acids. Germline CDR1 and CDR2: LGHNA and YSLEER. V was cut by 0 bases and J by 5 bases, with 13 bases left in between. Written as DNA, the CDR3 is TGCGCCAGCAGCCAAGATTATATGGGGGGGTATGGCTACACCTTC. It codes for CASSQDYMGGYGYTF.

This chain uses TRBV2 with TRBJ1-5; D not certain. CDR1 and CDR2 (germline): SNHLY, FYNNEI. The CDR3 has 13 residues. The V end lost 6 bases, the J end lost 5 bases, and 11 bases lay between the germline ends. The CDR3, as DNA: TGTGCCAGCAGGACGGAAAGGGATCAGCCCCAGCATTTT. Translated, it gives CASRTERDQPQHF.

V is TRBV11-2 and J is TRBJ2-2; the D gene could be TRBD1 or TRBD2 (5 bases each). The CDR3 sequence is 18 residues long. The ends were cut back, 2 bases at V and 1 base at J, with 17 bases in the middle. CDR1 SGHAT and CDR2 FQNNGV come from the germline V gene. The CDR3 DNA follows: TGTGCCAGCAGCTTACAAGGGGTTCGGGGACGGAACACCGGGGAGCTGTTTTTT. Translating it yields CASSLQGVRGRNTGELFF. The complete variable domain, with remaining parts taken from reference TRBV11-2 and TRBJ2-2, reads EAGVAQSPRYKIIEKRQSVAFWCNPISGHATLYWYQQILGQGPKLLIQFQNNGVVDDSQLPKDRFSAERLKGVDSTLKIQPAKLEDSAVYLCASSLQGVRGRNTGELFFGEGSRLTVL.

In the case of this clone: In the same sample, other DNA sequences code for this CDR3. The chain has TRBV5-1 and TRBJ2-5; D uncertain. The CDR3 is 12 amino acids. Germline V gene sequence: CDR1 SGHRS, CDR2 YFSETQ. Trimming cost V 4 bases and J 1 base, with 5 bases left between them. CDR3 coding DNA: TGCGCCAGCAGCGCCGGCCAAGAGACCCAGTACTTC. It encodes CASSAGQETQYF. Filled out from reference TRBV5-1 and TRBJ2-5, the complete variable domain reads KAGVTQTPRYLIKTRGQQVTLSCSPISGHRSVSWYQQTPGQGLQFLFEYFSETQRNKGNFPGRFSGRQFSNSRSEMNVSTLELGDSALYLCASSAGQETQYFGPGTRLLVL.

The chain links TRBV19 to TRBJ1-2; no clear D gene. This CDR3 is built from 13 residues. CDR1 and CDR2 (germline): LNHDA, SQIVND (reference sequence). The V end was cut by 6 bases, the J end by 6 bases, with 14 bases between. The CDR3 DNA is TGTGCCAGTAGCCCTCGGGAGGGCAATGGCTACACCTTC. Translating gives CASSPREGNGYTF.

V gene TRBV10-3 combines with J gene TRBJ2-7, with TRBD1 matching over 9 bases. Germline values: CDR1 ENHRY, CDR2 SYGVKD. The CDR3 has 17 amino acids. V shed 7 bases, J shed 6 bases, and the junction held 19 bases outside the gene matches. As DNA, the CDR3 is TGTGCCATCACCACTGGAGTCGGTATGGACAGGGGAGTCGAGCAGTACTTC. Translated: CAITTGVGMDRGVEQYF.

The rearrangement uses TRBV15 and TRBJ2-7, with a tentative D call TRBD1 (6 bases). The length of the CDR3 is 15 residues. V lost 1 base and J 2 bases, leaving 12 bases between the germline ends. CDR1 and CDR2 (germline): LNHNV, YYDKDF (reference sequence). CDR3 amino acids: CATSRAAGDTYEQYF. The DNA of the CDR3 is TGTGCCACCAGCAGAGCGGCAGGGGATACCTACGAGCAGTACTTC.

Details on this clone: The identical CDR3 is also encoded by other nucleotide sequences in the sample. The chain carries TRBV9 and TRBJ1-1, with 11 bases lining up with TRBD1. Unmatched junction bases numbered 4, after V lost 4 bases and J lost 5 bases. The length of the CDR3 is 14 residues. Per the germline V gene, CDR1 is SGDLS and CDR2 is YYNGEE. CDR3 in DNA: TGTGCCAGCAGCAGGACAGGGGGCAGGACTGAAGCTTTCTTT. This codes for CASSRTGGRTEAFF.

This rearrangement joins TRBV12-5 to TRBJ1-1; D perhaps matches TRBD1 (5 bases). The CDR3 runs to 15 residues. CDR1 LGHNT and CDR2 FRNRAP come from the germline V gene. Trimming left V 0 bases short and J 5 bases short, with 13 bases between. The CDR3 DNA follows: TGTGCTAGTGGTTTGGTAGGAGCAGGGCTTACTGAAGCTTTCTTT. Translated: CASGLVGAGLTEAFF.

The V gene is TRBV28, the J gene TRBJ1-5; unclear D gene. V lost 3 bases, J lost 4 bases, and 10 bases lay in between. CDR1 and CDR2 from the germline V gene are MDHEN and SYDVKM. This CDR3 comprises 14 residues. This CDR3 reads CASSFPGKNQPQHF. The CDR3 DNA follows: TGTGCCAGCAGTTTCCCGGGTAAAAATCAGCCCCAGCATTTT.

As concerns this clone: The sample holds other DNA sequences that translate to the same CDR3. The rearrangement joins TRBV5-4 to TRBJ1-4; D unresolved. The germline V gene has CDR1 SGHNT and CDR2 YYREEE (reference sequence). V was clipped by 0 bases and J by 0 bases, with 3 bases between them. The CDR3 length is 14 residues. The CDR3 coding sequence is TGTGCCAGCAGCTTGGACTCAACTAATGAAAAACTGTTTTTT. This sequence encodes CASSLDSTNEKLFF.

The V and J genes are TRBV30 and TRBJ1-5; D is ambiguous. The germline V gene encodes CDR1 GTSNPN and CDR2 SVGIG (reference sequence). CDR3 length equals 14 residues. Trimming took off 2 bases at V and 0 bases at J, with 8 bases between the two ends. The CDR3: CAWSLGLSNQPQHF. The CDR3 DNA reads as TGTGCCTGGAGTCTCGGGCTTAGCAATCAGCCCCAGCATTTT.

The V gene is TRBV11-2, the J gene TRBJ1-4; the D gene is possibly TRBD1 (6 bases). Germline CDR1 SGHAT, CDR2 FQNNGV. This CDR3 comprises 17 residues. The germline V and J ends were trimmed by 7 bases and 2 bases, with 20 bases remaining between them. Written as DNA, the CDR3 is TGTGCCAGCACCCGGGGGGGGCCCCTGGCGACTAATGAAAAACTGTTTTTT. Translating it yields CASTRGGPLATNEKLFF.

Comment on this clone: Other nucleotide sequences in the sample specify the same CDR3. The chain recombines TRBV30 with TRBJ1-1; no clear D gene. Trimming shortened V by 5 bases and J by 2 bases, and 6 bases separated the two germline ends. The CDR3 is 11 residues long. CDR1 and CDR2 (germline): GTSNPN, SVGIG (reference sequence). The CDR3 nucleotides read TGTGCCTGGGGTGGTAACACTGAAGCTTTCTTT. Its protein is CAWGGNTEAFF.

The chain employs TRBV2 and TRBJ2-2; D ambiguous. CDR1 and CDR2 (germline): SNHLY, FYNNEI. Trimming pared 6 bases from V and 0 bases from J, leaving 8 bases between. This CDR3 has 14 amino acids. The DNA for the CDR3 is TGTGCCAGCAGGCGGCAGACGAACACCGGGGAGCTGTTTTTT. Residues: CASRRQTNTGELFF.